The T cell receptor (beta chain) under discussion was sequenced for a study of shared clonotypes between healthy human individuals. Study-wide results and limits: Deeper or shallower sequencing was expected to change how clonotypes are shared among donors. Sampling covered nothing but blood. Tissue TCR repertoires likely differ from those found in blood.

Replicate sorted-subset PCRs were loaded with around 0.2 ug DNA, roughly 33,000 T cell genomes. Measured with immunoSEQ multiplex PCR; TCRdb has only the in-frame clones, and not every one. Of about a million clones listed, approximately 72% are singletons. Comments on this clone: Its specificity is not known.

CDR3 length: 13 residues. Trimming removed 6 bases at V and 7 bases at J, with 16 bases between. Germline V gene sequence: CDR1 SGHAT, CDR2 FQNNGV. Division of CD4+ cells produced a CD45RA+ naive subset and a CD45RA-negative memory subset. This sequence was found in a man younger than 35 in good health. The rearrangement joins TRBV11-2 to TRBJ2-7, with D unresolved. Sequences were obtained from memory CD4+ T cells sorted from blood. Subset indicated: CD45RA-negative fraction. The CDR3 here is CASSLYRASEQYF. The CDR3 nucleotides read TGTGCCAGCAGTTTATACCGGGCGTCTGAGCAGTACTTC. Using reference TRBV11-2 and TRBJ2-7 for the parts outside the CDR3, the full variable domain is EAGVAQSPRYKIIEKRQSVAFWCNPISGHATLYWYQQILGQGPKLLIQFQNNGVVDDSQLPKDRFSAERLKGVDSTLKIQPAKLEDSAVYLCASSLYRASEQYFGPGTRLTVT.